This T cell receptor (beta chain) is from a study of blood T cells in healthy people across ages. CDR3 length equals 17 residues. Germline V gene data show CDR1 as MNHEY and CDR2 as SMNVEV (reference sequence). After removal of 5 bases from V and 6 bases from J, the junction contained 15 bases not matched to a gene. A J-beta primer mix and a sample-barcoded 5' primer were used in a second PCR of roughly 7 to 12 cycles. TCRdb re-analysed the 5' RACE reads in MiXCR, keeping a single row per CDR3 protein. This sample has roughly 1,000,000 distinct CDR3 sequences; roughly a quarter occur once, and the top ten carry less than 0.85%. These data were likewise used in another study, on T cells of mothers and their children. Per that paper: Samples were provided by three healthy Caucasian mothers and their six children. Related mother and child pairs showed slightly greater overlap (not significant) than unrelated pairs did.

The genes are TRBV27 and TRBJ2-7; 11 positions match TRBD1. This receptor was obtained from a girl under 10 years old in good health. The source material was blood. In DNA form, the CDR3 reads TGTGCCAGCAGTCCCCTCCTGGACAGGGGGCGGTTAACCGAGCAGTACTTC. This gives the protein CASSPLLDRGRLTEQYF.